This is a list of T cell receptor beta chains from one sample in a study of tumor-infiltrating lymphocytes in primary liver carcinoma. TCRdb reprocessed the multiplex PCR reads via MiXCR and lists one record per CDR3 protein. The repertoire holds about 48,000 distinct CDR3 sequences, with about 80% as singletons. The sequencing sample was made of liver tumor tissue from sampling region 3. The receptors come from a man in his forties with primary liver carcinoma and hepatitis B virus infection. The CDR3 runs from the conserved cysteine through the conserved F or W. Clone size is given for some rows only: seen once, a few or many times, or a class if the clone is expanded.

abundance,v_gene,j_gene,CDR3aa
NA,TRBV11-2,TRBJ2-2,CVSSLVGAYTGELSF
NA,TRBV6-6,TRBJ1-2,CTSSFALLEGYTF
NA,TRBV10-2,TRBJ2-3,CASTQGFELVQYF
NA,TRBV29-1,TRBJ2-3,CGVALAGDTGTQYF
medium-sized,TRBV11-1,TRBJ2-7,CASSADRGLYEQYF
NA,TRBV6-6,TRBJ1-6,CATSCSEGINSHLHF
many,TRBV28,TRBJ2-3,CASSLPGTESRYF
many,TRBV29-1,TRBJ2-3,CSASGVRTSGRATDTQYF
many,TRBV7-8,TRBJ2-6,CASSVHGGANVLTF
many,TRBV28,TRBJ1-1,CATRVDTEAFF
NA,TRBV11-2,TRBJ2-7,CVNSLSLGISNEQYF
NA,TRBV12-3/TRBV12-4,TRBJ1-1,CASSPRQGPYTGAFF
NA,TRBV6-5,TRBJ2-5,CVSTGLQETQYF
NA,TRBV11-2,TRBJ2-1,CASSLPGTGLLGEQIF
NA,TRBV5-1,TRBJ2-7,CTSSLGEGRDRPYEQYF
NA,TRBV6-5,TRBJ1-4,CGSSRQGTNEKLFF
NA,TRBV11-2,TRBJ2-2,CASSLAGRGTGELFF
NA,TRBV6-6,TRBJ1-4,CASSKIRAGVLKKLFF
many,TRBV18,TRBJ2-3,CASSPPSTDTQYF
NA,TRBV10-3,TRBJ2-2,CATRRPPTGELSF
NA,TRBV10-2,TRBJ1-1,CANSYDRVTEAFF
few,TRBV11-2,TRBJ2-1,CASSHSGDRNEQFF
NA,TRBV4-1,TRBJ1-3,CASSQAVRGTLRPGNTIYF
many,TRBV21-1,TRBJ2-1,CASSCTSGRPNEQFF
many,TRBV7-9,TRBJ2-7,CASTAQGSPYEQYF
medium-sized,TRBV11-2,TRBJ1-1,CASSLDRTGEAFF
many,TRBV7-9,TRBJ2-7,CASSRSGSYEQYF
NA,TRBV6-1,TRBJ2-7,CTSSYYTYEQYF
NA,TRBV5-4,TRBJ2-5,CASRWDSQETQYF
once,TRBV30,TRBJ2-7,CAWMRTPHYEQYF
NA,TRBV7-2,TRBJ2-7,CASSPVSHSSAYEQYF
NA,TRBV7-9,TRBJ2-7,CTSSRAAGGTYEQYF
NA,TRBV6-6,TRBJ2-5,CASTTGIGKTQYF
NA,TRBV30,TRBJ1-6,CAWEGQNDPPLHF
many,TRBV10-3,TRBJ2-2,CAISVGTANTGELFF
NA,TRBV20-1,TRBJ1-3,CSAATGAGNTIYF
NA,TRBV12-3/TRBV12-4,TRBJ2-6,CASSLVEGGYGANVLTF
NA,TRBV6-1,TRBJ1-5,CASSVKAGVEPQHF
NA,TRBV6-6,TRBJ1-4,CASSKGQDSEKLFF
once,TRBV4-1,TRBJ2-2,CASTRSPGIINTGELLF
NA,TRBV6-5,TRBJ2-7,CASSYARDPHYEQYF
NA,TRBV5-4,TRBJ2-2,CASIVKQGKTRELFF
many,TRBV28,TRBJ2-1,CASSLWVASGPNYNEQFF
NA,TRBV6-5,TRBJ2-1,CAVSWQDRGNEQFF
NA,TRBV7-9,TRBJ1-6,CVSSLATGFRSPLHF
NA,TRBV29-1,TRBJ2-1,CSGLPGQEVYEEFF
many,TRBV7-9,TRBJ2-7,CASSLARDRTYEQYF
once,TRBV13,TRBJ1-5,CAGSLNPPTGGDDQPQHF
few,TRBV6-1,TRBJ2-2,CASSDKDNDPNTGELFF
NA,TRBV11-1,TRBJ2-7,CASSFDFARTGQPYEQYF
NA,TRBV28,TRBJ2-5,CANSPSTGSGETQYF
NA,TRBV11-2,TRBJ2-2,CTSSLVGRGIGELFF
once,TRBV5-1,TRBJ2-1,CDSSPTGAVNNEQIF
NA,TRBV6-5,TRBJ1-6,CASIADGSDSPLHF
NA,TRBV5-6,TRBJ1-3,CAIRWGSGNTIYF
NA,TRBV7-3,TRBJ1-2,CASSLGGTWGNGYTF
few,TRBV18,TRBJ2-7,CASPPRGVVYEQYF